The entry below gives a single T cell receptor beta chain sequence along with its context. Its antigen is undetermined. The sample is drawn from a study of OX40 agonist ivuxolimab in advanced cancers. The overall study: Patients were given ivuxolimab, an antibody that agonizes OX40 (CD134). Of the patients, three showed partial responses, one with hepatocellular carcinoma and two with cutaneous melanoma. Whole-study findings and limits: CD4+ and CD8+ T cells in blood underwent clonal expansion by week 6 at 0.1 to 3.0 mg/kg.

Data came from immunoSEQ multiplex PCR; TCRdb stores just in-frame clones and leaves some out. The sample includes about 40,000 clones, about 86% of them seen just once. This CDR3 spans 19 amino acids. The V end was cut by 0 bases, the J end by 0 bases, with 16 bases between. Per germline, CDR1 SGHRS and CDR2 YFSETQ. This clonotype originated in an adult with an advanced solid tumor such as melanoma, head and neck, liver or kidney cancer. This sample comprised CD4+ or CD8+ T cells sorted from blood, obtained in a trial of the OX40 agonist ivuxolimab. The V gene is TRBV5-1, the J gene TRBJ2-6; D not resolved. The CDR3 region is CASSLGPAMILSGANVLTF. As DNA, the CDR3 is TGCGCCAGCAGCTTGGGGCCAGCCATGATCCTCTCTGGGGCCAACGTCCTGACTTTC.